This note documents a single TCR beta chain sequence. Its antigen is currently unknown. These data come from a study of post-analysis software for immune sequencing data. Sequencing libraries made from TCR beta cDNA carried unique molecular identifiers. Hundreds of thousands of cDNA molecules were obtained from roughly 0.93 to 9.6 million T cells. Each CDR3 protein is one row after TCRdb ran MiXCR on the PCR reads. The sample has roughly 870,000 distinct CDR3 sequences; roughly half are singletons. Study observations and caveats: Relative to controls, patients had five TRBV segments at higher frequency, with TRBV5-6, TRBV5-1 and TRBV20-1 among these.

CDR1 and CDR2 (germline): MNHEY, SVGEGT. CDR3 length equals 12 residues. Trimming took 0 bases from V and 9 from J, leaving 6 bases between them. This sequence joins TRBV6-2 or TRBV6-3 and TRBJ1-5, with a weak D call TRBD1 (5 bases). The clonotype comes from a girl aged 5-17 years with multiple sclerosis. Sequencing input: blood. This CDR3 is CASSYSGGPQHF. For the CDR3, the DNA is TGTGCCAGCAGTTACTCGGGGGGGCCCCAGCATTTT.